The clone carrying this T cell receptor beta chain was counted a few times. Its antigen is still unknown. A J-beta primer mix and a sample-barcoded 5' primer were used in a second PCR of roughly 7 to 12 cycles. TCRdb re-called the 5' RACE reads with MiXCR, one entry per CDR3 protein. The sample lists roughly 700,000 distinct CDR3 sequences; 49% were seen once. Per the germline V gene, CDR1 is DFQATT and CDR2 is SNEGSKA (reference sequence). V was pared by 6 bases and J by 4 bases, with 19 bases between. CDR3 length equals 14 residues. Per sample, at least 5.5 micrograms of total RNA were extracted. The data stem from a study of blood T cells in healthy people across ages. Study observations and caveats: The recorded TCR beta diversity per million T cells decreased in a roughly linear manner with age.

The material sequenced was blood. The receptor's source is a woman in her sixties in good health. The chain is built from TRBV20-1 and TRBJ2-7, with D possibly TRBD2 on 5 matching bases. CDR3 amino acids: CSANPAGRNYEQYF. Written as DNA, the CDR3 is TGCAGTGCAAACCCGGCGGGCCGGAATTACGAGCAGTACTTC.